This is a list of T cell receptor beta chains from one sample in a study of OX40 agonist ivuxolimab in advanced cancers. Assay: immunoSEQ multiplex PCR; the TCRdb copy retains only in-frame clones and omits some. The top ten clones hold over 0.15% of a sample with approximately 84,000 clones, roughly 87% of them seen once. Sequenced here: CD4+ or CD8+ T cells sorted from blood, sampled in a trial of the OX40 agonist ivuxolimab. The receptors originated from an adult with an advanced solid tumor such as melanoma, head and neck, liver or kidney cancer. CDR3s include the opening cysteine and the closing phenylalanine or tryptophan. Each record gives: clone size, J gene, V gene, D gene, CDR3 protein, CDR3 DNA. D genes are given only for firm matches. A clone size is listed for some rows: how often the clone was seen (once, few, many), or a class if it is expanded.

size: NA
J: TRBJ2-3
V: TRBV9
D: TRBD2
CDR3: CASSALAGGRLYF
DNA: TGTGCCAGCAGCGCCTTAGCGGGAGGGCGTCTGTATTTT

size: NA
J: TRBJ2-7
V: TRBV4-2
D: NA
CDR3: CASSQGYRGDEQYF
DNA: TGTGCCAGCAGCCAAGGGTACCGAGGGGACGAGCAGTACTTC

size: once
J: TRBJ2-7
V: TRBV28
D: NA
CDR3: CASSQYEQYF
DNA: TGTGCCAGCAGCCAGTACGAGCAGTACTTC

size: NA
J: TRBJ1-1
V: TRBV11-1
D: NA
CDR3: CASSLVPRLNEAFF
DNA: TGTGCCAGCAGCTTAGTACCCCGATTGAATGAAGCTTTCTTT

size: NA
J: TRBJ2-5
V: TRBV18
D: TRBD2
CDR3: CASSPASGLGETQYF
DNA: TGTGCCAGCTCACCGGCTAGCGGCCTCGGCGAGACCCAGTACTTC

size: NA
J: TRBJ2-7
V: TRBV19
D: TRBD1
CDR3: CASSRQGATYEQYF
DNA: TGTGCCAGTAGCCGACAGGGGGCGACTTACGAGCAGTACTTC

size: NA
J: TRBJ2-1
V: TRBV5-1
D: NA
CDR3: CASSLEFGSYNEQFF
DNA: TGCGCCAGCAGCTTGGAATTCGGGTCCTACAATGAGCAGTTCTTC

size: NA
J: TRBJ1-1
V: TRBV6-6
D: NA
CDR3: CASSSPRGMNTEAFF
DNA: TGTGCCAGCAGTTCCCCGCGGGGTATGAACACTGAAGCTTTCTTT

size: NA
J: TRBJ2-5
V: TRBV29-1
D: TRBD2
CDR3: CSVVLFLAGGRTETQYF
DNA: TGCAGCGTTGTCCTATTTTTAGCGGGAGGAAGAACAGAGACCCAGTACTTC

size: NA
J: TRBJ1-3
V: TRBV2
D: NA
CDR3: CASSEVVGGYGNTIYF
DNA: TGTGCCAGCAGTGAAGTGGTAGGAGGGTATGGAAACACCATATATTTT

size: NA
J: TRBJ1-5
V: TRBV5-1
D: NA
CDR3: CASSFYFNRRTLYSNQPQHF
DNA: TGCGCCAGCAGCTTTTATTTTAACAGGAGGACCCTTTATAGCAATCAGCCCCAGCATTTT

size: NA
J: TRBJ2-2
V: TRBV30
D: NA
CDR3: CAWSGTVAGELFF
DNA: TGTGCCTGGAGTGGGACGGTCGCCGGGGAGCTGTTTTTT

size: once
J: TRBJ1-4
V: TRBV15
D: NA
CDR3: CATSSGGITNEKLFF
DNA: TGTGCCACCAGCAGCGGGGGGATAACTAATGAAAAACTGTTTTTT

size: NA
J: TRBJ2-2
V: TRBV15
D: NA
CDR3: CATSRDRGTGELFF
DNA: TGTGCCACCAGCAGAGATCGGGGTACCGGGGAGCTGTTTTTT

size: NA
J: TRBJ2-7
V: TRBV7-8
D: NA
CDR3: CASRPRGGGSGEQYF
DNA: TGTGCCAGCAGACCCCGAGGGGGGGGGTCAGGCGAGCAGTACTTC

size: NA
J: TRBJ1-6
V: TRBV27
D: NA
CDR3: CASSLGVNSPLHF
DNA: TGTGCCAGCAGTTTAGGGGTCAATTCACCCCTCCACTTT

size: NA
J: TRBJ2-7
V: TRBV30
D: NA
CDR3: CAWSVQSEQYF
DNA: TGTGCCTGGAGTGTACAGTCTGAGCAGTACTTC

size: NA
J: TRBJ1-5
V: TRBV15
D: NA
CDR3: CATSRLIRADSNQPQHF
DNA: TGTGCCACCAGCAGATTGATCCGGGCCGATAGCAATCAGCCCCAGCATTTT

size: NA
J: TRBJ2-2
V: TRBV6-6
D: TRBD1
CDR3: CASRRLEGASGELFF
DNA: TGTGCCAGCAGGAGGCTAGAGGGGGCATCCGGGGAGCTGTTTTTT

size: NA
J: TRBJ2-7
V: TRBV30
D: NA
CDR3: CAWTTNYEQYF
DNA: TGTGCCTGGACCACGAACTACGAGCAGTACTTC

size: NA
J: TRBJ1-2
V: TRBV4-1
D: NA
CDR3: CASSQSRDGGYGYTF
DNA: TGCGCCAGCAGCCAGAGCCGGGACGGCGGCTATGGCTACACCTTC

size: NA
J: TRBJ1-6
V: TRBV5-6
D: NA
CDR3: CASSLDRVNSPLHF
DNA: TGTGCCAGCAGCTTGGACAGGGTTAATTCACCCCTCCACTTT

size: NA
J: TRBJ1-2
V: TRBV19
D: NA
CDR3: CATRHGAPYGYTF
DNA: TGTGCCACCCGACATGGGGCCCCCTATGGCTACACCTTC

size: NA
J: TRBJ2-3
V: TRBV5-6
D: NA
CDR3: CASSLGQRADTQYF
DNA: TGTGCCAGCAGCTTGGGACAGAGGGCAGATACGCAGTATTTT